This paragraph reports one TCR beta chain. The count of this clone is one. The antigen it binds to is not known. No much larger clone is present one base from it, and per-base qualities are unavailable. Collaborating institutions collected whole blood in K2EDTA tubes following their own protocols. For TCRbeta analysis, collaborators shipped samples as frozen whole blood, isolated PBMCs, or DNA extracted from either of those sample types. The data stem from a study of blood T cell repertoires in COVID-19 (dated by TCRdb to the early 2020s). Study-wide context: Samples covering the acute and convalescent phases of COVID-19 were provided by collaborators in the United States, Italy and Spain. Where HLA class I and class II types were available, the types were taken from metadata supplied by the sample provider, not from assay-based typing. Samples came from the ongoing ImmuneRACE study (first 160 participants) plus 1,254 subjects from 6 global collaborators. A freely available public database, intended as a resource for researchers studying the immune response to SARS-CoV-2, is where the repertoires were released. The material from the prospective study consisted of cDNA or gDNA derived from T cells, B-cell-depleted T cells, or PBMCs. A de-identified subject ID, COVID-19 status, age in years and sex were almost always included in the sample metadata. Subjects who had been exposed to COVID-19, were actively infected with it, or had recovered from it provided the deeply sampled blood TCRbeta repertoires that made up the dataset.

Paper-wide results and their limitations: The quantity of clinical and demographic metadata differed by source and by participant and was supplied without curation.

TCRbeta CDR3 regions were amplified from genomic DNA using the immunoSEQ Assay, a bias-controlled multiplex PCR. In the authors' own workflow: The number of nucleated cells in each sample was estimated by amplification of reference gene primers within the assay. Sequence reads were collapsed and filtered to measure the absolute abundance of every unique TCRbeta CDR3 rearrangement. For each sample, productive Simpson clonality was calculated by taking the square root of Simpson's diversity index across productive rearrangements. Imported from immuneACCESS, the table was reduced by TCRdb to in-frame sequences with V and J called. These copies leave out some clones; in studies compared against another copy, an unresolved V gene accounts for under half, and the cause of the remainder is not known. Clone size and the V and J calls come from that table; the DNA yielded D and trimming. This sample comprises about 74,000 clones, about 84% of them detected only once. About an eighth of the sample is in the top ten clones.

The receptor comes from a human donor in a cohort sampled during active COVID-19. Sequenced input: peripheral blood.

The DNA sequence follows: TGCGCCAGCAGCCATGGGACAGGGGGGAAAGGTGAAGCTTTCTTT. Its protein is CASSHGTGGKGEAFF. The chain was built from TRBV4-1 and TRBJ1-1; 11 bases in the middle match TRBD1. Trimmed from V: 3 bases; trimmed from J: 7 bases; junction bases lacking a gene match: 7. Based on the germline V gene, the CDR1 and CDR2 sequences are MGHRA and YSYEKL. The CDR3 runs 15 amino acids, cysteine and phenylalanine included. The sequence is cut down to CDR3 DNA, 45 bases in frame from base 1.